This T cell receptor beta chain was obtained from a study of T cells after yellow fever vaccination. The table lists this clonotype with a few counts. Its antigen is undetermined. The CDR3 spans 15 residues. Germline values: CDR1 MNHNS, CDR2 SASEGT. J was trimmed by 3 bases and V by 6 bases; bases with no gene match: 9. Findings of the study overall: Of the clonotypes, a small share occurred in both CD4 and CD8 compartments.

A single record per CDR3 protein comes from TCRdb applying MiXCR to the 5' RACE reads. Among a few hundred thousand distinct CDR3 sequences listed, 6.9% were seen once. This sample comprised CD4+ T cells sorted from PBMCs, obtained 15 days after the yellow fever booster vaccination. J is TRBJ2-7 and V is TRBV6-1; TRBD1 matches at 9 bases. This clonotype was obtained from a man aged 25 to 40 who received the YFV17D yellow fever vaccine. CDR3 in DNA: TGTGCCAGCAGCCCCCGGTTGGGACAGGGCTACGAGCAGTACTTC. It is translated as CASSPRLGQGYEQYF.